The clone carrying this T cell receptor (beta chain) was observed at least ten times. These data belong to a study of early T cells in non-severe SARS-CoV-2 infection. Study in general: From unsorted whole blood, bulk RNA was sequenced, and the chains remained unpaired.

From the 5' RACE reads, TCRdb called clonotypes with MiXCR, one entry per CDR3 protein. The table lists fewer than 100,000 distinct CDR3 sequences, about 11% of them singletons. The receptor was derived from an adult who was a healthcare worker with PCR-confirmed SARS-CoV-2 infection or an uninfected control (not recorded which). Sequencing was done on a sample of whole blood.

This chain's CDR3 is CSVGTAFF. CDR3 sequence (DNA): TGCAGCGTTGGGACAGCTTTCTTT. The chain has TRBV29-1 and TRBJ1-1; D is unclear. This CDR3 spans 8 amino acids. Trimming stripped 4 bases from V and 10 bases from J, with 4 bases between. The germline V gene has CDR1 SQVTM and CDR2 ANQGSEA. Full variable domain (remainder filled in from reference TRBV29-1 and TRBJ1-1): SAVISQKPSRDICQRGTSLTIQCQVDSQVTMMFWYRQQPGQSLTLIATANQGSEATYESGFVIDKFPISRPNLTFSTLTVSNMSPEDSSIYLCSVGTAFFGQGTRLTVV.